The 15 T cell receptor beta chains given below trace back to one sample, sequenced in a study of T cells after yellow fever vaccination (dated by TCRdb to about 2019). The library was prepared using 5' RACE. The sequencer listed for this sample is Illumina HiSeq 2500. TCRdb took the public reads, trimmed them with fastp at Q25, ran MiXCR for clone calling and kept in-frame beta chains. Every distinct CDR3 protein forms one entry, paired with its most common genes and DNA. The sample contains under 55,000 distinct CDR3 sequences, 6.6% of them found a single time. The biggest ten clones account for 20% to 25% of the sample. The treatment or condition label of this sample denotes: live attenuated yellow fever vaccine strain. Source: CD8+ T cells not binding an NS4B(214-222) dextramer, sorted from PBMCs, taken more than 35 days after the first yellow fever vaccination. The cell subset or site label, as the study defines it: NS4B epitope dextramer-negative CD8 T cells. The receptor source for this set is a man aged 18 to 29 who received the YFV17D yellow fever vaccine.

This clonotype came up many times. This sequence joins TRBV4-1 and TRBJ2-3, with D perhaps TRBD2 (5 bases). The germline V gene has CDR1 MGHRA and CDR2 YSYEKL. There are 15 residues in the CDR3. The V end was cut by 1 base, the J end by 5 bases, with 13 bases between. For the CDR3, the DNA is TGCGCCAGCAGCCAAGCGGGGTGGACTGGAGATACGCAGTATTTT. It codes for CASSQAGWTGDTQYF.

This clonotype was picked up many times. The chain joins TRBV5-1 to TRBJ2-3, with unresolved D. The germline V gene has CDR1 SGHRS and CDR2 YFSETQ. CDR3 length: 14 amino acids. The V gene lost 2 bases and the J gene lost 2 bases, with 9 bases spanning the gap. The CDR3 nucleotides are TGCGCCAGCAGCTTTTTCAGATCCACAGATACGCAGTATTTT. It translates to CASSFFRSTDTQYF. Full variable domain (rest looked up from reference TRBV5-1 and TRBJ2-3): KAGVTQTPRYLIKTRGQQVTLSCSPISGHRSVSWYQQTPGQGLQFLFEYFSETQRNKGNFPGRFSGRQFSNSRSEMNVSTLELGDSALYLCASSFFRSTDTQYFGPGTRLTVL.

The chain carries TRBV9 and TRBJ2-2; D is unclear. Germline CDR1 is SGDLS and CDR2 is YYNGEE. The CDR3 loop spans 15 amino acids. V was cut by 0 bases and J by 3 bases, with 9 bases left in between. CDR3 loop: CASSVGVTYTGELFF. CDR3 sequence (DNA): TGTGCCAGCAGCGTAGGAGTAACCTACACCGGGGAGCTGTTTTTT.

This clonotype was observed at least ten times. J is TRBJ1-4 and V is TRBV5-1; D unclear. The CDR3 has 16 residues. The V end was cut by 4 bases, the J end by 1 base, with 14 bases between. Germline V gives CDR1 SGHRS, CDR2 YFSETQ. CDR3 loop: CASSRLAVETNEKLFF. DNA for the CDR3: TGCGCCAGCAGCAGATTGGCGGTGGAAACTAATGAAAAACTGTTTTTT.

The chain combines TRBV29-1 with TRBJ1-2, with 8 bases fitting TRBD1. J lost 4 bases, V lost 2 bases, and 6 bases had no gene match. Germline V CDR1 and CDR2: SQVTM, ANQGSEA. The CDR3 length is 14 residues. The CDR3 sequence: CSVEFNRGGYGYTF. The DNA of the CDR3 is TGCAGCGTTGAATTTAACAGGGGGGGCTATGGCTACACCTTC.

There are many counts of this clonotype. The chain links TRBV11-1 to TRBJ1-1; no definite D call. There are 12 residues in the CDR3. The V and J ends lost 5 bases and 4 bases respectively, with 8 bases between them. The germline V gene encodes CDR1 SGHAT and CDR2 FQDESV (reference sequence). In nucleotides, the CDR3 is TGTGCCAGCAGCGAAAGTACCACTGAAGCTTTCTTT. Protein product: CASSESTTEAFF.

With respect to this clonotype: A read error may explain this, as a much larger clone is one base away. The chain is built from TRBV6-1 and TRBJ1-1; D may be TRBD1 (5 bases). Trimming removed 8 bases from V and 1 base from J, with 14 bases in between. CDR1 MNHNS and CDR2 SASEGT come from the germline V gene. The CDR3 spans 14 residues. CDR3 in amino acids: CASPKGPPNTEAFF. CDR3 DNA sequence: TGTGCCAGCCCCAAGGGGCCACCGAACACTGAAGCTTTCTTT.

The V and J genes are TRBV20-1 and TRBJ2-1; D remains unclear. Trimming left V 3 bases short and J 4 bases short, with 10 bases between. Germline V gene data show CDR1 as DFQATT and CDR2 as SNEGSKA (reference sequence). The CDR3 contains 13 residues. The CDR3 sequence is CSASFQNYNEQFF. The DNA of the CDR3 is TGCAGTGCTAGTTTCCAAAATTACAATGAGCAGTTCTTC.

This clonotype appeared many times. The chain is built from TRBV4-1 and TRBJ2-2; 7 bases align to TRBD2. CDR3 length: 17 residues. Germline loops: CDR1 MGHRA, CDR2 YSYEKL. The ends lost 3 bases at V and 3 bases at J; junction bases unmatched: 10. The CDR3 nucleotides are TGCGCCAGCAGCCAGGTCCCCCTGGGGGGGGACACCGGGGAGCTGTTTTTT. Translated, it gives CASSQVPLGGDTGELFF.

Of note for this clonotype: This may arise from a read error, as a much more abundant clone is one base away. The V and J genes are TRBV19 and TRBJ2-7; 7 bases fit TRBD1. CDR1 and CDR2 (germline): LNHDA, SQIVND (reference sequence). The ends lost 5 bases at V and 4 bases at J; junction bases unmatched: 8. There are 14 residues in the CDR3. This chain's CDR3 is CASSLGTVRYEQYF. DNA for the CDR3: TGTGCCAGTAGTCTCGGGACAGTTCGGTACGAGCAGTACTTC.

This clonotype was seen at least ten times. The chain recombines TRBV4-1 with TRBJ2-2; weak D call: TRBD1 (6 bases). V was clipped by 1 base and J by 5 bases, with 8 bases between them. The CDR3 sequence is 14 residues long. The germline gives CDR1 MGHRA, CDR2 YSYEKL. The CDR3 protein is CASSQVGQTGELFF. CDR3 bases: TGCGCCAGCAGCCAAGTAGGACAGACCGGGGAGCTGTTTTTT.

This clonotype is labeled as medium-sized. The chain combines TRBV6-1 with TRBJ2-2; D might be TRBD2 (6 bases). Trimming cost V 8 bases and J 1 base, with 8 bases left between them. The CDR3 is 13 residues long. Germline CDR1 is MNHNS and CDR2 is SASEGT. As DNA, the CDR3 is TGTGCCAGCGTGGAGGGGAACACCGGGGAGCTGTTTTTT. Its translation is CASVEGNTGELFF.

The table lists this clonotype with many counts. The rearrangement joins TRBV28 to TRBJ2-1; 11 bases fit TRBD2. The germline gives CDR1 MDHEN, CDR2 SYDVKM. The CDR3 covers 14 residues. Unmatched junction bases numbered 7, after V lost 6 bases and J lost 9 bases. The CDR3 DNA follows: TGTGCCAGCAGGGGACTAGCGGCCCATATTGAGCAGTTCTTC. It translates to CASRGLAAHIEQFF.

This clonotype was seen many times. The chain combines TRBV27 with TRBJ1-1, with 7 bases fitting TRBD1. The germline V gene has CDR1 MNHEY and CDR2 SMNVEV (reference sequence). The CDR3 consists of 14 residues. J was trimmed by 6 bases and V by 1 base; bases with no gene match: 5. CDR3 bases: TGTGCCAGCAGTTTATACTCGGGACAGTCTGAAGCTTTCTTT. Amino acid sequence: CASSLYSGQSEAFF.

This clonotype was seen ten or more times. The CDR3 carries no conserved terminal phenylalanine or tryptophan, so it likely arises from a read error. The DNA is left out, because the CDR3 cannot be placed on it with certainty; the CDR3 is given as TCRdb lists it. The rearrangement uses TRBV5-1 and TRBJ1-6; the listed D gene, TRBD1, was not tested against the DNA. The CDR3 is 11 residues long, counting both termini. Germline V gene lookup returns CDR1 SGHRS and CDR2 YFSETQ. The CDR3 here is CASSSLTPQKL.